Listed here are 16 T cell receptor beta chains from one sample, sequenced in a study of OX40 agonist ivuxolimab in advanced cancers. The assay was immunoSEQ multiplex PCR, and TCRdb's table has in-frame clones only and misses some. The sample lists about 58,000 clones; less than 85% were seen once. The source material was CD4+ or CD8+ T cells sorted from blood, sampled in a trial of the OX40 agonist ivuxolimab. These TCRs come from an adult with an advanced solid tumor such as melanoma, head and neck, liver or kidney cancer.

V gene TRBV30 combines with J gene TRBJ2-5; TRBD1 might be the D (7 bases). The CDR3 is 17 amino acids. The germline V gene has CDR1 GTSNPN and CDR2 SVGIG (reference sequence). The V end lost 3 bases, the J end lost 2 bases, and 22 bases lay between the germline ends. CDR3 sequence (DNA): TGTGCCTGGAGCAGACAGGGTGGGGTAGCGGTTCAAGAGACCCAGTACTTC. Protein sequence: CAWSRQGGVAVQETQYF.

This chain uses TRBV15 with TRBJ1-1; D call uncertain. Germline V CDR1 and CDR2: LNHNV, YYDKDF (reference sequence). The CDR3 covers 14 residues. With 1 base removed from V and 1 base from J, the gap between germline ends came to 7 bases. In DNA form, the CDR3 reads TGTGCCACCAGCAGAGCGGGAACGAACACTGAAGCTTTCTTT. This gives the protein CATSRAGTNTEAFF.

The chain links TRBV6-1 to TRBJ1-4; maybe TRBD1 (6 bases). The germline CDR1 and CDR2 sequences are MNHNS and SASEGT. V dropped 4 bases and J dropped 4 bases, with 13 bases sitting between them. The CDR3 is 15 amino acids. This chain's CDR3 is CASSAKQGVNEKLFF. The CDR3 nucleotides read TGTGCCAGCAGTGCGAAACAGGGCGTTAATGAAAAACTGTTTTTT.

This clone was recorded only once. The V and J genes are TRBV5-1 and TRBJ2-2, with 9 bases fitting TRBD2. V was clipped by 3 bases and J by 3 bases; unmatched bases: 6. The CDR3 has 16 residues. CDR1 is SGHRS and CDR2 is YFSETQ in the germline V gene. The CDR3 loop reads CASSSSSGVYTGELFF. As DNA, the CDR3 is TGCGCCAGCAGCTCCTCTAGCGGGGTCTACACCGGGGAGCTGTTTTTT.

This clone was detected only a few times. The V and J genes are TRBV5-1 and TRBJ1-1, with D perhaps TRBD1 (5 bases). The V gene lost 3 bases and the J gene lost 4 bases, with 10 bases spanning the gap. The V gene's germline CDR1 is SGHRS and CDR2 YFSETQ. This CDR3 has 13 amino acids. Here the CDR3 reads CASSSQGPTEAFF. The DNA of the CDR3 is TGCGCCAGCAGCTCGCAGGGACCCACTGAAGCTTTCTTT. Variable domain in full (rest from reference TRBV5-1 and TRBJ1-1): KAGVTQTPRYLIKTRGQQVTLSCSPISGHRSVSWYQQTPGQGLQFLFEYFSETQRNKGNFPGRFSGRQFSNSRSEMNVSTLELGDSALYLCASSSQGPTEAFFGQGTRLTVV.

The CDR3 DNA follows: TGTGCCAGCTCATCAAACGCCGGGACTAGCGGGACCGGGGAGCTGTTTTTT. Amino acid sequence: CASSSNAGTSGTGELFF. The V and J genes are TRBV18 and TRBJ2-2; 12 bases fit TRBD2. The CDR3 is made up of 17 amino acids. In germline, CDR1 is KGHSH, CDR2 LQKENI. The V segment lost 5 bases and the J segment 5 bases; nucleotides outside the gene matches: 9.

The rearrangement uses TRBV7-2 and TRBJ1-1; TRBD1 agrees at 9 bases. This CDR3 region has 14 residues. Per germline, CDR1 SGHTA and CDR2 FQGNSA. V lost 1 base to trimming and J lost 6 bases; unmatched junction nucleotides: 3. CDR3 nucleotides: TGTGCCAGCAGCTTAGTACAGGGGGCTCCTGAAGCTTTCTTT. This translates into CASSLVQGAPEAFF.

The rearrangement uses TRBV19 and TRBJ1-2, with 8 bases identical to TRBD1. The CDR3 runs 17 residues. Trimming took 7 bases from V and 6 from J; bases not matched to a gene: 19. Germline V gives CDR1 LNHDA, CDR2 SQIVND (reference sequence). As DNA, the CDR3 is TGTGCCAGTATTCAAATGGGGGCCTCGCAGGGGGCAAATGGCTACACCTTC. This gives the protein CASIQMGASQGANGYTF.

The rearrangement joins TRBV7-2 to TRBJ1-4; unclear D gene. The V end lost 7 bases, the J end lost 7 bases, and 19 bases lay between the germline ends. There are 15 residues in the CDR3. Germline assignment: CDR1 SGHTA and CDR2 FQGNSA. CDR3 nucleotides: TGTGCCAGCACCACTTATGGAGGGCTTGGTGAAAAACTGTTTTTT. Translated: CASTTYGGLGEKLFF.

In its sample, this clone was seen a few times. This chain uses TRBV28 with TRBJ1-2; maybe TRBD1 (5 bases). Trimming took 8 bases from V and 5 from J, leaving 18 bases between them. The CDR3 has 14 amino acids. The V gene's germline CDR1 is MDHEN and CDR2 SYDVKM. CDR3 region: CASRFQGWVYGYTF. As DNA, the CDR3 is TGTGCCAGCCGCTTCCAGGGATGGGTGTATGGCTACACCTTC.

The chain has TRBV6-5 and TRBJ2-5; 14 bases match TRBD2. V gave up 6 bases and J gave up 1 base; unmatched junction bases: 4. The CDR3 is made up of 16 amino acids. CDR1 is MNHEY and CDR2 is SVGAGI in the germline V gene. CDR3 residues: CASSYGLAGGQETQYF. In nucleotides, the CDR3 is TGTGCCAGCAGCTACGGACTAGCGGGGGGCCAAGAGACCCAGTACTTC.

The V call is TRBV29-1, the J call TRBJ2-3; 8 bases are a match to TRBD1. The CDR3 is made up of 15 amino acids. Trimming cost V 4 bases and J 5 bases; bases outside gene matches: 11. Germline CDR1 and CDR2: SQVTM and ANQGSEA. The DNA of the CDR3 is TGCAGCGTTGGGCCGGGGACAGGCGCTGGAGATACGCAGTATTTT. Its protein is CSVGPGTGAGDTQYF.

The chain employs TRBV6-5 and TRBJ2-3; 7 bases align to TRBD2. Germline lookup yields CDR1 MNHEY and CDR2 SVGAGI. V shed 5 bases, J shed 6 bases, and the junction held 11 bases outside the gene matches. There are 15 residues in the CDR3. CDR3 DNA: TGTGCCAGCAGTAGAAAAAGCGGGGCCGGGGATACGCAGTATTTT. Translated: CASSRKSGAGDTQYF.

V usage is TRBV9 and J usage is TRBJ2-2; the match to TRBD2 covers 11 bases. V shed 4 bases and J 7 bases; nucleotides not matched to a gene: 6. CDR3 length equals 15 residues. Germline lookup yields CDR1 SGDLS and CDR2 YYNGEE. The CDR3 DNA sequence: TGTGCCAGCAGCATTAGCGGGGGGGCCGTCGGGGAGCTGTTTTTT. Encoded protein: CASSISGGAVGELFF.

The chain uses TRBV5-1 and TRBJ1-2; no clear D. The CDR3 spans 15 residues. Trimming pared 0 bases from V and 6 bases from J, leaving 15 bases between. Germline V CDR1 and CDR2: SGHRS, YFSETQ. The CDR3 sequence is CASSLVLTSGDGYTF. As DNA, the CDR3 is TGCGCCAGCAGCTTGGTCCTCACCTCAGGTGATGGCTACACCTTC.

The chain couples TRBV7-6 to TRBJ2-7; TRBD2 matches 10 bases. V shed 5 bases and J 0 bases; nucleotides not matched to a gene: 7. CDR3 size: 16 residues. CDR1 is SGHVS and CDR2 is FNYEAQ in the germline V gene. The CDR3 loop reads CASSPRLAGPSYEQYF. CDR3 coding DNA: TGTGCCAGCAGCCCAAGACTAGCGGGTCCCTCCTACGAGCAGTACTTC.